The 4 T cell receptor beta chains in this list originate from one sample, sequenced in a study of cytomegalovirus exposure and HLA in healthy donors. Sequencing was performed with immunoSEQ multiplex PCR; in TCRdb, only in-frame clones are kept and a portion is missing. The sample shows about 280,000 clones, roughly 90% of them seen only once. The sequencing sample was made of PBMCs. The receptors stem from a woman between 18 and 30 years old in good health and CMV-seronegative.

V usage is TRBV5-4 and J usage is TRBJ2-2; tentative D call: TRBD2 (5 bases). Trimming pared 5 bases from V and 0 bases from J, leaving 14 bases between. From germline, CDR1 is SGHNT and CDR2 YYREEE (reference sequence). CDR3 length: 16 amino acids. CDR3 in amino acids: CASSFAGPANTGELFF. Written as DNA, the CDR3 is TGTGCCAGCAGTTTTGCGGGCCCCGCGAACACCGGGGAGCTGTTTTTT.

A single count supports this clone. The chain uses TRBV25-1 and TRBJ1-3; 7 nucleotides line up with TRBD1. Losses at the gene ends were 5 bases for V and 5 bases for J; bases not matched to a gene: 12. Germline CDR1 reads MGHDK; CDR2 reads SYGVNS. The CDR3 is 16 residues long. The CDR3 sequence is CASSNVQGKNRNTIYF. For the CDR3, the DNA is TGTGCCAGCAGTAACGTACAGGGGAAGAATAGAAACACCATATATTTT.

The chain recombines TRBV19 with TRBJ1-1; D is ambiguous. The CDR3 totals 11 residues. Trimming took off 4 bases at V and 7 bases at J, with 7 bases between the two ends. The V gene's germline CDR1 is LNHDA and CDR2 SQIVND (reference sequence). CDR3 loop: CASSRAGEAFF. The CDR3 nucleotides read TGTGCCAGTAGTAGGGCAGGTGAAGCTTTCTTT.

The chain has TRBV10-1 and TRBJ2-2; 10 bases align to TRBD1. This CDR3 has 14 residues. Per the germline V gene, CDR1 is WNHNN and CDR2 is SYGVQD (reference sequence). The J segment lost 6 bases and the V segment lost 10 bases, leaving 8 bases of the junction unmatched. The CDR3 bases are TGCGCCACCTCCTTGGGACAGGGGTCCGGGGAGCTGTTTTTT. Protein: CATSLGQGSGELFF.